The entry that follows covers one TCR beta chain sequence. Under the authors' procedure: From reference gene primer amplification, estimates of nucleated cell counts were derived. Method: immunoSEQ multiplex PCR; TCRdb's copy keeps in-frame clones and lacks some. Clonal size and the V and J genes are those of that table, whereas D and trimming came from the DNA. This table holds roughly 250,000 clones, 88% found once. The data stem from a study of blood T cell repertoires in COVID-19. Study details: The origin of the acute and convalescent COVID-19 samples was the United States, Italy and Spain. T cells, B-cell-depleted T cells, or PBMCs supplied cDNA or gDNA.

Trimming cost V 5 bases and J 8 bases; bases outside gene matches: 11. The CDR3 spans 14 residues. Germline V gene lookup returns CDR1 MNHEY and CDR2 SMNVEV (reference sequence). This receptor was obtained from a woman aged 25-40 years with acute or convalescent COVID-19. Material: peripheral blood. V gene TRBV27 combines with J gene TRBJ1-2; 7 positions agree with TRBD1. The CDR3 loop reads CASSQQGRFYGYTF. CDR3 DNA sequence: TGTGCCAGCAGTCAACAGGGGAGGTTCTACGGCTACACCTTC.